This T cell receptor beta chain was sequenced for a study of identical twins. TCRdb redid the calling of the 5' RACE reads with MiXCR, one entry per CDR3 protein. The sample includes about 900,000 distinct CDR3 sequences, roughly an eighth of them seen just once. All of the donors were Caucasians in good health. Findings of the study overall: With abundant cord blood beta clonotypes, insertions were fewer; memory repertoires showed no such pattern. In beta out-of-frame sequences, the excess sharing between twins was weaker.

A few counts support this clonotype. What it binds is not known. The V and J ends lost 6 bases and 5 bases, in that order; junction bases with no gene match: 13. Germline CDR1 MNHEY, CDR2 SVGEGT. This CDR3 contains 16 residues. These same data were also listed under a study on yellow fever vaccine responses in identical twins.

Sequencing was carried out using PBMCs. This TCR was sampled from a woman aged 18-29 years in good health. The rearrangement links TRBV6-2 or TRBV6-3 to TRBJ2-5, with 9 bases matching TRBD2. CDR3 nucleotide sequence: TGTGCCAGCAGCAAACAGCGGGGGGCGACTGCGGAGACCCAGTACTTC. Amino acid sequence: CASSKQRGATAETQYF.